What follows are 27 T cell receptor beta chains derived from one specimen sequenced in a study of vaccination and CD4 T cells after COVID-19. No antigen has been assigned to these receptors. The treatment was: roughly 11-day PBMC culture with coronavirus spike peptide pools or control peptides (ViraFEST assay). The Oncomine TCR Beta short-read assay sequenced DNA from cultured CD4+ T cells. Each CDR3 protein gets one entry after TCRdb re-called the PCR reads with MiXCR. The table has about 3,500 distinct CDR3 sequences, 44% seen once. The sequencing sample was made of CD4+ T cells from blood, cultured in vitro. These receptors were taken from a human donor who had recovered from COVID-19.

The chain is built from TRBV7-9 and TRBJ1-4, with TRBD1 identical over 7 bases. Germline V gene lookup returns CDR1 SEHNR and CDR2 FQNEAQ (reference sequence). CDR3 length equals 14 residues. V gave up 4 bases and J gave up 2 bases; unmatched junction bases: 1. CDR3 in DNA: TGTGCCAGCAGCTGGGGACAGACTAATGAAAAACTGTTTTTT. Its protein product is CASSWGQTNEKLFF.

The chain links TRBV12-3 or TRBV12-4 to TRBJ1-2; a weak D match, TRBD1 (5 bases). The CDR3 loop spans 15 amino acids. Trimming removed 4 bases from V and 5 bases from J, with 17 bases in between. CDR3 amino acids: CASSSHSGGNYGYTF. For the CDR3, the DNA is TGTGCCAGCAGTTCCCATTCCGGGGGGAATTATGGCTACACCTTC.

The chain carries TRBV6-1 and TRBJ2-3; D may be TRBD2 (6 bases). Germline CDR1 reads MNHNS; CDR2 reads SASEGT. Trimming pared 3 bases from V and 7 bases from J, leaving 8 bases between. The CDR3 sequence is 12 residues long. CDR3 in amino acids: CASSEDYNTQYF. CDR3 in DNA: TGTGCCAGCAGTGAGGACTATAATACGCAGTATTTT.

The chain carries TRBV6-5 and TRBJ1-5; no clear D gene. Trimming pared 0 bases from V and 0 bases from J, leaving 9 bases between. The germline V gene has CDR1 MNHEY and CDR2 SVGAGI. The CDR3 has 16 amino acids. The CDR3 here is CASSYSIWNSNQPQHF. The CDR3 DNA is TGTGCCAGCAGTTACTCGATCTGGAATAGCAATCAGCCCCAGCATTTT.

V gene TRBV7-9 combines with J gene TRBJ2-7; D is possibly TRBD1 or TRBD2 (5 bases each). Trimming removed 1 base at V and 5 bases at J, with 15 bases between. The CDR3 totals 15 residues. Germline V CDR1 and CDR2: SEHNR, FQNEAQ (reference sequence). CDR3 region: CASSLVWTSRDEQYF. CDR3 nucleotides: TGTGCCAGCAGCTTAGTCTGGACATCGAGGGACGAGCAGTACTTC.

The J gene is TRBJ1-2, the V gene TRBV20-1; 8 positions agree with TRBD1. J was trimmed by 4 bases and V by 1 base; bases with no gene match: 8. This CDR3 comprises 15 residues. Germline-derived CDR1 and CDR2 are DFQATT and SNEGSKA (reference sequence). CDR3 loop: CSARVRQGFIYGYTF. The CDR3 DNA is TGCAGTGCTAGAGTCCGACAGGGGTTTATCTATGGCTACACCTTC.

This chain links TRBV7-9 with TRBJ1-6; 7 bases match TRBD1. The CDR3 loop spans 13 amino acids. After removal of 8 bases from V and 10 bases from J, the junction contained 8 bases not matched to a gene. Germline V lookup: CDR1 SEHNR, CDR2 FQNEAQ (reference sequence). The CDR3 reads CASARDSLSPLHF. The CDR3 DNA reads as TGTGCCAGCGCCAGGGACAGCCTCTCACCCCTCCACTTT.

The chain joins TRBV7-9 to TRBJ2-3, with TRBD1 matching over 7 bases. Germline V gives CDR1 SEHNR, CDR2 FQNEAQ (reference sequence). Trimming at V came to 1 base and at J to 1 base, leaving 5 bases not matched to a gene. The CDR3 is 16 amino acids. The CDR3 sequence: CASSLGTQGRTDTQYF. The CDR3 DNA reads as TGTGCCAGCAGCTTAGGGACACAGGGGCGCACAGATACGCAGTATTTT.

This chain joins TRBV28 and TRBJ2-7, with D perhaps matching TRBD1 or TRBD2 (5 bases each). Trimming took 5 bases from V and 4 from J, leaving 21 bases between them. From germline, CDR1 is MDHEN and CDR2 SYDVKM. The CDR3 extends over 16 amino acids. The CDR3 DNA reads TGTGCCAGCAGTGCGCTCCCTGGGGGTGGGAATTACGAGCAGTACTTC. This sequence encodes CASSALPGGGNYEQYF.

This clonotype was seen a few times. This rearrangement joins TRBV19 to TRBJ1-5; TRBD1 is a possible D gene (5 bases). The CDR3 consists of 14 residues. Germline CDR1 and CDR2: LNHDA and SQIVND (reference sequence). V gave up 3 bases and J gave up 3 bases, with 9 bases separating them. The CDR3 loop reads CASSISTDNQPQHF. Written as DNA, the CDR3 is TGTGCCAGTAGTATCTCGACAGACAATCAGCCCCAGCATTTT.

The CDR3 reads CASSHQGRESPLHF. CDR3 nucleotides: TGTGCCAGCAGCCATCAGGGAAGGGAATCACCCCTCCACTTT. The chain links TRBV3-1 to TRBJ1-6; D may be TRBD1 (5 bases). Trimming removed 3 bases from V and 10 bases from J, with 13 bases in between. The germline gives CDR1 LGHDT, CDR2 YNNKEL (reference sequence). There are 14 residues in the CDR3.

The V call is TRBV6-1, the J call TRBJ1-1; D is possibly TRBD1 (5 bases). Germline V gene lookup returns CDR1 MNHNS and CDR2 SASEGT. The CDR3 sequence is 13 residues long. Deletions cut 7 bases from V and 2 bases from J, with 11 bases between. This chain's CDR3 is CASTMTANTEAFF. CDR3 DNA sequence: TGTGCCAGCACTATGACAGCAAACACTGAAGCTTTCTTT.

The chain joins TRBV4-1 to TRBJ2-1; possible D gene TRBD2, 6 bases. Germline CDR1 reads MGHRA; CDR2 reads YSYEKL. Trimming removed 4 bases from V and 3 bases from J, with 16 bases in between. The CDR3 is made up of 16 amino acids. The DNA of the CDR3 is TGCGCCAGCAGCCCTGAGTCGGGAGTGGTCTACAATGAGCAGTTCTTC. Translated: CASSPESGVVYNEQFF.

The chain carries TRBV4-3 and TRBJ1-6; D is uncertain. Deletions cut 0 bases from V and 10 bases from J, with 10 bases between. Germline CDR1 reads LGHNA; CDR2 reads YSLEER. This CDR3 has 14 residues. This CDR3 reads CASSQEWVASPLHF. CDR3 in DNA: TGCGCCAGCAGCCAAGAATGGGTAGCGTCACCCCTCCACTTT.

This clonotype was detected once. A much more abundant neighbour one base away suggests this may be a read error. The chain carries TRBV7-9 and TRBJ2-1; a weak D match, TRBD2 (6 bases). Germline-derived CDR1 and CDR2 are SEHNR and FQNEAQ (reference sequence). The CDR3 spans 14 residues. This CDR3 is CASSAPGLYNKQFF. CDR3 coding DNA: TGTGCCAGCAGCGCCCCGGGACTTTACAATAAGCAGTTCTTC. The whole variable domain, filled in from reference TRBV7-9 and TRBJ2-1, reads DTGVSQNPRHKITKRGQNVTFRCDPISEHNRLYWYRQTLGQGPEFLTYFQNEAQLEKSRLLSDRFSAERPKGSFSTLEIQRTEQGDSAMYLCASSAPGLYNKQFFGPGTRLTVL.

The CDR3, as DNA: TGTGCCTGGAGTCTCACACGGGGACACTCGTTCAATCAGCCCCAGCATTTT. Amino acid sequence: CAWSLTRGHSFNQPQHF. The chain joins TRBV30 to TRBJ1-5; a possible D gene is TRBD1 (6 bases). V gave up 2 bases and J gave up 3 bases, with 20 bases separating them. The germline gives CDR1 GTSNPN, CDR2 SVGIG (reference sequence). This CDR3 comprises 17 residues.

CDR3 coding DNA: TGTGCCAGCAGAGCAGGACAAGCGAACACTGAAGCTTTCTTT. It encodes CASRAGQANTEAFF. This chain links TRBV7-9 with TRBJ1-1; tentative D call: TRBD1 (5 bases). There are 14 residues in the CDR3. The germline V gene has CDR1 SEHNR and CDR2 FQNEAQ (reference sequence). The germline V and J ends were trimmed by 6 bases and 1 base, with 12 bases remaining between them. The full variable domain, in which reference TRBV7-9 and TRBJ1-1 provide the parts outside the CDR3, is DTGVSQNPRHKITKRGQNVTFRCDPISEHNRLYWYRQTLGQGPEFLTYFQNEAQLEKSRLLSDRFSAERPKGSFSTLEIQRTEQGDSAMYLCASRAGQANTEAFFGQGTRLTVV.

The rearrangement links TRBV6-1 to TRBJ1-1, with TRBD1 matching 8 bases. The V segment lost 7 bases and the J segment 0 bases; nucleotides outside the gene matches: 7. Germline CDR1 reads MNHNS; CDR2 reads SASEGT. This CDR3 contains 15 residues. The CDR3, as DNA: TGTGCCAGCACTAGGACAGGGATAATGAACACTGAAGCTTTCTTT. Amino acids: CASTRTGIMNTEAFF.

The rearrangement joins TRBV20-1 to TRBJ1-6; TRBD1 is a possible D gene (6 bases). Germline CDR1 is DFQATT and CDR2 is SNEGSKA (reference sequence). Between the trimmed V and J ends, which lost 6 bases and 4 bases, there was a span of 16 bases. The length of the CDR3 is 15 residues. The CDR3 region has the DNA TGCAGTGCCCAGACAGGAAGGCGATATAATTCACCCCTCCACTTT. This translates into CSAQTGRRYNSPLHF.

The V call is TRBV28, the J call TRBJ2-1; 7 nucleotides line up with TRBD1. Per germline, CDR1 MDHEN and CDR2 SYDVKM. This CDR3 comprises 15 residues. J was trimmed by 1 base and V by 5 bases; bases with no gene match: 5. DNA for the CDR3: TGTGCCAGCAGTACACAGGGGTTATCCTACAATGAGCAGTTCTTC. Translation gives CASSTQGLSYNEQFF.

This clonotype was found a few times. The gene calls are TRBV5-1 and TRBJ1-1; unclear D gene. Germline lookup yields CDR1 SGHRS and CDR2 YFSETQ. The CDR3 length is 14 residues. The V gene lost 0 bases and the J gene lost 12 bases, with 18 bases spanning the gap. The CDR3 spells CASSLGYGPHSPFF. CDR3 nucleotides: TGCGCCAGCAGCTTGGGATACGGCCCTCATAGTCCTTTCTTT. The full variable domain, completed using reference TRBV5-1 and TRBJ1-1, is KAGVTQTPRYLIKTRGQQVTLSCSPISGHRSVSWYQQTPGQGLQFLFEYFSETQRNKGNFPGRFSGRQFSNSRSEMNVSTLELGDSALYLCASSLGYGPHSPFFGQGTRLTVV.

In this sample, this clonotype turned up a few times. V is TRBV7-6 and J is TRBJ1-6; D may be TRBD1 (6 bases). Germline V lookup: CDR1 SGHVS, CDR2 FNYEAQ. The CDR3 consists of 16 residues. Trimming took 5 bases from V and 7 from J, leaving 18 bases between them. The CDR3 DNA reads TGTGCCAGCAGCCCATTAGGACAGAGAAGAAATTCACCCCTCCACTTT. Protein product: CASSPLGQRRNSPLHF.

The chain joins TRBV2 to TRBJ1-1; tentatively, D is TRBD1 (5 bases). Germline values: CDR1 SNHLY, CDR2 FYNNEI. This CDR3 region has 14 residues. The V end was cut by 6 bases, the J end by 0 bases, with 11 bases between. CDR3 amino acids: CASREGRLNTEAFF. The CDR3 DNA reads as TGTGCCAGCAGAGAGGGACGATTGAACACTGAAGCTTTCTTT.

This chain joins TRBV20-1 and TRBJ1-5; no clear D gene. Germline CDR1 and CDR2: DFQATT and SNEGSKA (reference sequence). Between the trimmed V and J ends, which lost 3 bases and 5 bases, there was a span of 14 bases. The CDR3 loop spans 14 amino acids. The CDR3 region is CSASLWGVDQPQHF. CDR3 sequence (DNA): TGCAGTGCTAGTCTATGGGGAGTAGATCAGCCCCAGCATTTT.

This clonotype counts as medium-sized. The chain combines TRBV6-1 with TRBJ2-1, with D perhaps matching TRBD1 (5 bases). V was pared by 6 bases and J by 15 bases, with 21 bases between. Germline values: CDR1 MNHNS, CDR2 SASEGT. The CDR3 consists of 13 residues. CDR3 amino acids: CASRPQPQGGMFF. CDR3 coding DNA: TGTGCCAGCAGACCTCAACCTCAGGGTGGAATGTTCTTC.

The chain has TRBV19 and TRBJ2-7; D possibly corresponds to TRBD2 (6 bases). CDR1 and CDR2 (germline): LNHDA, SQIVND (reference sequence). This CDR3 is 14 amino acids long. V dropped 6 bases and J dropped 5 bases, with 17 bases sitting between them. The CDR3 loop is CASRRRGSGNEQYF. Here the CDR3 DNA reads TGTGCCAGTAGACGTCGGGGGAGTGGAAACGAGCAGTACTTC.

This clonotype was counted only a few times. J is TRBJ2-7 and V is TRBV10-3; a possible D gene is TRBD2 (6 bases). Germline V gene sequence: CDR1 ENHRY, CDR2 SYGVKD. This CDR3 comprises 15 residues. V was clipped by 2 bases and J by 4 bases, with 15 bases between them. CDR3 nucleotides: TGTGCCATCAGTGAGGGGACTGGGGCGCAGTACGAGCAGTACTTC. Protein sequence: CAISEGTGAQYEQYF.